A single sample gave rise to the 11 T cell receptor beta chains below, sequenced in a study of T cell responses to AZD1222 COVID-19 vaccine. Assay used: immunoSEQ multiplex PCR; TCRdb lists only in-frame clones, some missing. This table holds around 150,000 clones, around 89% found once. Material: peripheral blood, obtained 28 days after the second AZD1222 dose. The receptors stem from an adult who received the AZD1222 COVID-19 vaccine.

V usage is TRBV9 and J usage is TRBJ1-3, with TRBD1 as a possible D gene (5 bases). Germline lookup yields CDR1 SGDLS and CDR2 YYNGEE. The CDR3 is 17 amino acids. V lost 5 bases to trimming and J lost 2 bases, with 20 bases between them. CDR3 amino acids: CASRSTGGAGPGNTIYF. CDR3 nucleotide sequence: TGTGCCAGCAGATCAACCGGTGGGGCGGGACCTGGAAACACCATATATTTT.

V gene TRBV12-3 or TRBV12-4 combines with J gene TRBJ1-5, with D uncertain. Trimming shortened V by 7 bases and J by 5 bases, and 12 bases separated the two germline ends. The CDR3 consists of 13 residues. CDR3 protein: CASKQQRDQPQHF. DNA of the CDR3: TGTGCCAGCAAACAACAGAGAGATCAGCCCCAGCATTTT.

The chain links TRBV9 to TRBJ1-1; D remains ambiguous. The length of the CDR3 is 15 residues. Trimming took 4 bases from V and 1 from J, leaving 14 bases between them. Germline V CDR1 and CDR2: SGDLS, YYNGEE. CDR3 amino acids: CASSSHRYGNTEAFF. The CDR3 bases are TGTGCCAGCAGCTCACACAGATATGGGAACACTGAAGCTTTCTTT.

V usage is TRBV6-5 and J usage is TRBJ2-7; D might be TRBD1 (6 bases). Per germline, CDR1 MNHEY and CDR2 SVGAGI. Trimming stripped 5 bases from V and 2 bases from J, with 16 bases between. This CDR3 contains 15 residues. Written as DNA, the CDR3 is TGTGCCAGCAGTAATGGGACACCTGAGACCTACGAGCAGTACTTC. Translation gives CASSNGTPETYEQYF.

The V and J genes are TRBV7-8 and TRBJ1-6, with D unresolved. The V and J ends lost 5 bases and 13 bases respectively, with 18 bases between them. The length of the CDR3 is 14 residues. Germline values: CDR1 SGHVS, CDR2 FQNEAQ. DNA of the CDR3: TGTGCCAGCAGCCAGCTAGCCCAGCTATCTCCCCTCCACTTT. Translated, it gives CASSQLAQLSPLHF.

The genes are TRBV9 and TRBJ1-1; no definite D call. Germline V CDR1 and CDR2: SGDLS, YYNGEE. Trimming took off 0 bases at V and 2 bases at J, with 8 bases between the two ends. This CDR3 is 14 amino acids long. CDR3 sequence (DNA): TGTGCCAGCAGCGTAGCCCAACGAAACACTGAAGCTTTCTTT. This gives the protein CASSVAQRNTEAFF.

This clone was seen a single time. The J gene is TRBJ1-1, the V gene TRBV5-1, with D tentatively TRBD1 (5 bases). V lost 0 bases and J lost 3, with 18 bases in between. The CDR3 runs to 17 residues. In germline, CDR1 is SGHRS, CDR2 YFSETQ. The CDR3 DNA reads TGCGCCAGCAGCTTGGTGTGGGGGAGAGGGGTCGACACTGAAGCTTTCTTT. Translation gives CASSLVWGRGVDTEAFF.

The genes are TRBV6-1 and TRBJ1-6; possibly TRBD1 for D (5 bases). CDR1 is MNHNS, CDR2 SASEGT, per germline. The CDR3 contains 16 residues. V lost 0 bases, J lost 3 bases, and 9 bases lay in between. The CDR3 coding sequence is TGTGCCAGCAGTGAAGCACGAACAGGCTATAATTCACCCCTCCACTTT. Its protein product is CASSEARTGYNSPLHF.

The V gene is TRBV29-1, the J gene TRBJ1-1, with D possibly being TRBD1 (6 bases). Deletions cut 7 bases from V and 5 bases from J, with 14 bases between. From germline, CDR1 is SQVTM and CDR2 ANQGSEA. There are 12 residues in the CDR3. CDR3 loop: CSANRVGTEAFF. Written as DNA, the CDR3 is TGCAGCGCTAACAGGGTGGGGACTGAAGCTTTCTTT.

The chain is built from TRBV4-3 and TRBJ1-2; D is perhaps TRBD1 (5 bases). Per the germline V gene, CDR1 is LGHNA and CDR2 is YSLEER. Trimming pared 6 bases from V and 8 bases from J, leaving 19 bases between. The CDR3 spans 14 residues. The CDR3 spells CASSDPGTLEGYTF. DNA for the CDR3: TGCGCCAGCAGTGACCCCGGGACCCTCGAAGGCTACACCTTC.

This chain connects TRBV29-1 to TRBJ2-3; 9 bases align to TRBD2. From germline, CDR1 is SQVTM and CDR2 ANQGSEA. The CDR3 covers 14 residues. The V segment lost 5 bases and the J segment 6 bases; nucleotides outside the gene matches: 9. CDR3 sequence reads: CSVLGGGGADTQYF. CDR3 coding DNA: TGCAGCGTTCTAGGTGGCGGGGGGGCGGATACGCAGTATTTT.